These 5 T cell receptor beta chains were all obtained from the same sample, sequenced in a study of neurological immune-mediated disorders. TCRdb passed the 5' RACE reads through MiXCR, listing each CDR3 protein once. The sample consists of about 20,000 distinct CDR3 sequences, more than 14% of them appearing once. Sample: PBMCs. Receptors were obtained from a female donor with HTLV-1-associated myelopathy (HAM/TSP).

This clonotype was counted a few times. This chain uses TRBV7-2 with TRBJ2-7; the D is unclear. This CDR3 comprises 14 residues. Between the trimmed V and J ends, which lost 5 bases and 0 bases, there was a span of 11 bases. CDR1 is SGHTA, CDR2 FQGNSA, per germline. In DNA form, the CDR3 reads TGTGCCAGCAGCCGAAGACCGATCTCCTACGAGCAGTACTTC. Translation gives CASSRRPISYEQYF.

The table lists this clonotype with many counts. V gene TRBV18 combines with J gene TRBJ2-5, with a weak D call TRBD1 (6 bases). The CDR3 contains 14 residues. Germline assignment: CDR1 KGHSH and CDR2 LQKENI. Deletions cut 3 bases from V and 4 bases from J, with 12 bases between. CDR3 sequence (DNA): TGTGCCAGCTCACCTACAGGGTTTCGAGAGACCCAGTACTTC. It codes for CASSPTGFRETQYF.

In its sample, this clonotype was seen many times. The V and J genes are TRBV6-5 and TRBJ1-1; D is uncertain. The CDR3 covers 13 residues. Germline V lookup: CDR1 MNHEY, CDR2 SVGAGI. V was trimmed by 2 bases and J by 8 bases, leaving 12 bases between them. The CDR3 spells CASSYLEEGEAFF. Written as DNA, the CDR3 is TGTGCCAGCAGTTACCTAGAAGAAGGAGAAGCTTTCTTT.

By share of the sample, this clonotype is medium-sized. The gene calls are TRBV29-1 and TRBJ2-7, with 11 bases that match TRBD1. J lost 6 bases, V lost 0 bases, and 7 bases had no gene match. The CDR3 consists of 15 residues. Per germline, CDR1 SQVTM and CDR2 ANQGSEA. The CDR3 nucleotides are TGCAGCGTTGAAGATCTCGGACAGGGGGCTGGCGAGCAGTACTTC. It specifies CSVEDLGQGAGEQYF.

This clonotype was seen ten or more times. In DNA, the CDR3 is TGCAGTGCTCAAGGCGGGGGTCAAGAGACCCAGTACTTC. Translation gives CSAQGGGQETQYF. V usage is TRBV20-1 and J usage is TRBJ2-5; 7 bases match TRBD2. CDR1 and CDR2 from the germline V gene are DFQATT and SNEGSKA (reference sequence). This CDR3 is built from 13 residues. V gave up 5 bases and J gave up 2 bases; unmatched junction bases: 5.